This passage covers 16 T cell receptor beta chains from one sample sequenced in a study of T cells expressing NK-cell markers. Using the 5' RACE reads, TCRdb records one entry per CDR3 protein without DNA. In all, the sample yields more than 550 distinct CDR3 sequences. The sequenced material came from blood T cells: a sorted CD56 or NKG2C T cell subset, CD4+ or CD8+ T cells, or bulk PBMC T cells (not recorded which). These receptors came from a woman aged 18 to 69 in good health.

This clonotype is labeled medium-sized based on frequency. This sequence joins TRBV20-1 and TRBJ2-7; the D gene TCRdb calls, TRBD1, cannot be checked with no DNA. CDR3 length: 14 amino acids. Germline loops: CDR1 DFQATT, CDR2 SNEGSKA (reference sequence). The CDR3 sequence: CSARTGTEPYEQYF.

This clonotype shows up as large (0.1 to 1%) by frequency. CDR3 sequence reads: CASSPQWDGSGTGELFF. This chain joins TRBV4-3 and TRBJ2-2; TCRdb lists TRBD1, though no DNA is available to test this call. CDR1 is LGHNA, CDR2 YSLEER, per germline. CDR3 size: 17 residues.

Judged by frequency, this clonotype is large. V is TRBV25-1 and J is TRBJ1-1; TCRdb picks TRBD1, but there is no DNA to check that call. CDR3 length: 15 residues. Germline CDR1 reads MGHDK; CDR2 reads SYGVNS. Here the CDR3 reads CASSPPGTGNTEAFF.

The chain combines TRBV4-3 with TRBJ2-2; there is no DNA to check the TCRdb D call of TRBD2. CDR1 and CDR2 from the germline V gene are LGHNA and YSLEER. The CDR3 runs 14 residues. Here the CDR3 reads CASSQESGTGELFF.

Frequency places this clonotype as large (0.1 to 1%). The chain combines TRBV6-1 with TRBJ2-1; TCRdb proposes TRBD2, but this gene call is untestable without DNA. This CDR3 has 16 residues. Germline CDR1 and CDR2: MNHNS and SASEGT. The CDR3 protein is CASSELHGEAYNEQFF.

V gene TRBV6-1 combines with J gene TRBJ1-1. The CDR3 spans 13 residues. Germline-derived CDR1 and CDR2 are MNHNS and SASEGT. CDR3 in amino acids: CAIQREENTEAFF.

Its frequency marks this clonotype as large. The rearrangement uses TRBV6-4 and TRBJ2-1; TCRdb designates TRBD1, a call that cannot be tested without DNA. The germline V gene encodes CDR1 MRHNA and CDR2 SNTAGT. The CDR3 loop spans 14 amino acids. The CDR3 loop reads CASSGDSSYNEQFF.

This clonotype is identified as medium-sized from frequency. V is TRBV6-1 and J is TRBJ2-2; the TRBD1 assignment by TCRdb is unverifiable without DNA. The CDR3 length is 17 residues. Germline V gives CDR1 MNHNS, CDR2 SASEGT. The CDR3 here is CASSEAQEGRGGGELFF.

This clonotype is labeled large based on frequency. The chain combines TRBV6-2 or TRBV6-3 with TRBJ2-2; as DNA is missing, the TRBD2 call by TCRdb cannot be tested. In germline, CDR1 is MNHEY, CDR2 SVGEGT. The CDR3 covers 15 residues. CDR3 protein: CASTAGGPETGELFF.

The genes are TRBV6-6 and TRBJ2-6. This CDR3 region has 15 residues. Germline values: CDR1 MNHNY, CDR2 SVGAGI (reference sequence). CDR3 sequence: CASTSQGSGANVLTF.

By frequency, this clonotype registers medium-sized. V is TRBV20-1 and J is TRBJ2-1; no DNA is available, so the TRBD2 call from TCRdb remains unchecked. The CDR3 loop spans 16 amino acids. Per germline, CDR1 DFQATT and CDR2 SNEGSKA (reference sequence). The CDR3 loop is CSAAVGTSGGKDEQFF.

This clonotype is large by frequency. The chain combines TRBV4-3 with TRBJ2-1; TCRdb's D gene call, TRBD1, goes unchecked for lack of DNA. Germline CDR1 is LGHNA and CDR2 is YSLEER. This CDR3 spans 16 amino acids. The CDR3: CASSQDLPGSANEQFF.

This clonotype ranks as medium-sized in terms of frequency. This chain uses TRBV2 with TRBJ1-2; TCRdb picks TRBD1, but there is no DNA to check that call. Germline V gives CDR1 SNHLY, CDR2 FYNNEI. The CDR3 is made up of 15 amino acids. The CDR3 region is CASSPPRDSAYGYTF.

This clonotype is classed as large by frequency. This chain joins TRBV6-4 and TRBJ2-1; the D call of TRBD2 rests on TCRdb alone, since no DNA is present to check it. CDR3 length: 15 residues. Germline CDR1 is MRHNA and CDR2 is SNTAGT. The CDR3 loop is CASSDSTSGSNEQFF.

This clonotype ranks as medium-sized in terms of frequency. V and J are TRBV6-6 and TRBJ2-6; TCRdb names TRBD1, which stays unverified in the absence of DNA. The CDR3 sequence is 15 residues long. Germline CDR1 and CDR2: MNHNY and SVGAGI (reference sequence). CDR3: CASSPGISGANVLTF.

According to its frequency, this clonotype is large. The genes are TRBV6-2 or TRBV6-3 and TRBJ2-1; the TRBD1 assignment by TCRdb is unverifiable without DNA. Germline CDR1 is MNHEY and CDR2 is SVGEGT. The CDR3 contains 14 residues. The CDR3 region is CASNLQGSYNEQFF.